This T cell receptor (beta chain) derives from a study of blood T cell repertoires in COVID-19. Looked up from germline, CDR1 is SGHRS and CDR2 is YFSETQ. The CDR3 is 16 residues long. The V end was cut by 4 bases, the J end by 0 bases, with 16 bases between. Clones were read by immunoSEQ multiplex PCR, and TCRdb kept only the in-frame ones, dropping some. Seen here are 150,000 to 200,000 clones, 80% observed once, and the top ten hold roughly 3.4%. Material for sequencing was PBMCs or T cells enriched from blood (not recorded which). This receptor was obtained from a woman aged 55-75 years who had recovered from COVID-19. J is TRBJ1-1 and V is TRBV5-1; a weak D match, TRBD1 (5 bases). The CDR3 region is CASSPRGTAMNTEAFF. The CDR3 coding sequence is TGCGCCAGCAGCCCCCGGGGGACGGCAATGAACACTGAAGCTTTCTTT.